This T cell receptor beta chain was recorded in a study of shared clonotypes between healthy human individuals. Germline V gene sequence: CDR1 KGHSH, CDR2 LQKENI. The CDR3 is 15 residues long. Between the trimmed V and J ends, which lost 3 bases and 2 bases, there was a span of 13 bases. Method: immunoSEQ multiplex PCR; TCRdb's copy keeps in-frame clones and lacks some. Of 490,000 or so clones in the sample, 70% to 80% were seen once. This clone was counted between two and nine times. In the same sample, other DNA sequences code for this CDR3. The chain links TRBV18 to TRBJ2-5; the D gene is possibly TRBD2 (5 bases). Sequencing was done on a sample of PBMCs. This sequence was found in a woman aged 40 to 50 in good health. Some clones in this sample may be carry-over from other donors' samples. The CDR3 spells CASSPWSGQQETQYF. Here the CDR3 DNA reads TGTGCCAGCTCACCGTGGAGCGGCCAGCAAGAGACCCAGTACTTC.